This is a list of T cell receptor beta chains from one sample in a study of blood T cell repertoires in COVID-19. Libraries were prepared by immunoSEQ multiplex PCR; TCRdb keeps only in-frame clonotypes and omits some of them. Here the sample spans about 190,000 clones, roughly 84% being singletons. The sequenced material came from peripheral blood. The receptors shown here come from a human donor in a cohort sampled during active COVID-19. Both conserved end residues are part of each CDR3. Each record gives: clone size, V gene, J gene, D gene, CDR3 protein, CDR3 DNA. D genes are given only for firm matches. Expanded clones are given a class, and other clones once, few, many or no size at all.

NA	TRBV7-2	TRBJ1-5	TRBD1	CASSFLGGADQPQHF	TGTGCCAGCAGCTTCCTAGGGGGCGCGGACCAGCCCCAGCATTTT
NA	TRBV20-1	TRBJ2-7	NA	CSASIPGKTYEQYF	TGCAGTGCTAGTATCCCAGGTAAAACCTACGAGCAGTACTTC
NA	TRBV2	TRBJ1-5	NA	CASLTPSGLPEGSNQPQHF	TGTGCCAGCCTAACACCTTCGGGACTTCCTGAGGGTAGCAATCAGCCCCAGCATTTT
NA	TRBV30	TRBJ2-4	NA	CAWSETGIKNIQYF	TGTGCCTGGAGTGAAACAGGTATCAAAAACATTCAGTACTTC
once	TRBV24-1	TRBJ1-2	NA	CATSDENYGYTF	TGTGCCACCAGTGACGAGAACTATGGCTACACCTTC
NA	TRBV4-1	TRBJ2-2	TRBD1	CASSRGQTNTGELFF	TGCGCCAGCAGCCGGGGACAGACGAACACCGGGGAGCTGTTTTTT
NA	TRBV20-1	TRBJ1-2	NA	CSASPGYYGYTF	TGCAGTGCTAGTCCGGGGTACTATGGCTACACCTTC
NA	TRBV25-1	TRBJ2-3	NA	CASSVRGYSDTQYF	TGTGCCAGCAGTGTACGGGGGTATTCAGATACGCAGTATTTT
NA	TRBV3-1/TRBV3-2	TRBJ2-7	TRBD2	CASHLGGRNHEQYF	TGTGCCAGCCATCTCGGCGGGAGAAACCACGAGCAGTACTTC
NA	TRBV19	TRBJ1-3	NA	CASINWSSGNTIYF	TGTGCCAGTATTAACTGGAGCTCTGGAAACACCATATATTTT
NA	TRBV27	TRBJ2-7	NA	CASTAQGSHYEQYF	TGTGCCAGCACCGCACAGGGTTCCCACTACGAGCAGTACTTC
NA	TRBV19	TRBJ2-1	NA	CASVSIDSTDNEQFF	TGTGCCAGCGTTTCTATCGACAGCACAGACAATGAGCAGTTCTTC
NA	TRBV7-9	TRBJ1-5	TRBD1	CASIGTGVENQPQHF	TGTGCCAGCATCGGGACAGGGGTTGAGAATCAGCCCCAGCATTTT
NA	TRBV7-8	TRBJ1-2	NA	CASSLLRVGANYGYTF	TGTGCCAGCAGCTTACTCAGGGTCGGTGCTAACTATGGCTACACCTTC
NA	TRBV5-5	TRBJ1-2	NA	CASSLVRDRGGYTF	TGTGCCAGCAGCTTGGTCAGGGATAGGGGTGGCTACACCTTC
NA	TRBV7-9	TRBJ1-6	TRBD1	CASSGRGDSYNSPLHF	TGTGCCAGCAGCGGCCGCGGGGACAGCTATAATTCACCCCTCCACTTT